Included here is one TCR beta chain sequence, with context. With 60 Vbeta and 13 Jbeta primers, the PCR was carried out. Per the original data handling: In a later analysis, 70 million to 80 million unique TCR beta chains included roughly 11 million shared by two or more donors. The table came from immunoSEQ multiplex PCR; TCRdb's copy has only in-frame clones and leaves some out. V, J and clone size are those of that table, while D and trimming were read from the DNA. This table has around 160,000 clones, about 80% appearing once. The data were obtained in a study of cytomegalovirus exposure and HLA in healthy donors. The source is a man in his fifties or sixties in good health and CMV-seropositive. The sequenced material came from PBMCs.

The CDR3 sequence: CASSIMGRTEAFF. In DNA, the CDR3 is TGTGCCAGTAGTATAATGGGGCGGACTGAAGCTTTCTTT. The genes are TRBV19 and TRBJ1-1; possible D gene TRBD1, 5 bases. CDR1 is LNHDA, CDR2 SQIVND, per germline (reference sequence). This CDR3 has 13 amino acids. Trimming stripped 2 bases from V and 5 bases from J, with 9 bases between. Looking up the rest from reference TRBV19 and TRBJ1-1 gives the full variable domain: DGGITQSPKYLFRKEGQNVTLSCEQNLNHDAMYWYRQDPGQGLRLIYYSQIVNDFQKGDIAEGYSVSREKKESFPLTVTSAQKNPTAFYLCASSIMGRTEAFFGQGTRLTVV.